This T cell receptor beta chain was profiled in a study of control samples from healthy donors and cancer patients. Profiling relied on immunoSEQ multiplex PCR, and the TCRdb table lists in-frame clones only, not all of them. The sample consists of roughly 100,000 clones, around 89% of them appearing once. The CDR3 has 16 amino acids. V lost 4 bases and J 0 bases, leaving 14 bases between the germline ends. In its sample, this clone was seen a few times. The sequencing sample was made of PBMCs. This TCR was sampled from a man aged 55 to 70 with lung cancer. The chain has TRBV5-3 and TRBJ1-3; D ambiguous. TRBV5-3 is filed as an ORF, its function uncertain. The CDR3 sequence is CARSLDRACSGNTIYF. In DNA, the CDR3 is TGTGCCAGAAGCCTGGACCGGGCCTGCTCTGGAAACACCATATATTTT.